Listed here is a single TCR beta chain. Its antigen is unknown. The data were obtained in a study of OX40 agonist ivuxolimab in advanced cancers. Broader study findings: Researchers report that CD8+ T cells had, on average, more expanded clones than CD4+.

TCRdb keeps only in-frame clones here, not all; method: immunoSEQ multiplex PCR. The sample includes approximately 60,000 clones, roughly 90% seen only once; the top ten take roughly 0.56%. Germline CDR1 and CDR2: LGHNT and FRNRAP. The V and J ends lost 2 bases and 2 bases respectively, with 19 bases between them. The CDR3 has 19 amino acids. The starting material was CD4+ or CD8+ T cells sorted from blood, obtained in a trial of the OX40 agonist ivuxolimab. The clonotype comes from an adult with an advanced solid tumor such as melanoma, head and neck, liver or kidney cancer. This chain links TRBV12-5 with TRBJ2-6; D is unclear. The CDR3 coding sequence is TGTGCTAGTGGTTTGACCCTACCAGGCGTTATCCCTGGGGCCAACGTCCTGACTTTC. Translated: CASGLTLPGVIPGANVLTF. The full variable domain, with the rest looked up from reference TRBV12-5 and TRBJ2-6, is DARVTQTPRHKVTEMGQEVTMRCQPILGHNTVFWYRQTMMQGLELLAYFRNRAPLDDSGMPKDRFSAEMPDATLATLKIQPSEPRDSAVYFCASGLTLPGVIPGANVLTFGAGSRLTVL.